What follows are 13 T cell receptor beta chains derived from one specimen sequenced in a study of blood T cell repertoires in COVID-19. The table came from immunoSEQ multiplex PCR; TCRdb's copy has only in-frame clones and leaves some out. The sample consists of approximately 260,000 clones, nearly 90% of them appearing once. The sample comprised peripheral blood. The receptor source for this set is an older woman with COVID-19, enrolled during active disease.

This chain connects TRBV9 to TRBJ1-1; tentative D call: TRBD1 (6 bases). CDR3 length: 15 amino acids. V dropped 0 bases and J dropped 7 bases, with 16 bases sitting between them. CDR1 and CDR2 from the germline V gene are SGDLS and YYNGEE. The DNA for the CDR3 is TGTGCCAGCAGCGTAGCGGGAGGGGGTGGGAATGAAGCTTTCTTT. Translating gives CASSVAGGGGNEAFF.

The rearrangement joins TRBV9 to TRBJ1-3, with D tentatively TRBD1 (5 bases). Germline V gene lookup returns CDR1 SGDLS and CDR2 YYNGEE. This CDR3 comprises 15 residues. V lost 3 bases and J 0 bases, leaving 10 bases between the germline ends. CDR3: CASSATGHSGNTIYF. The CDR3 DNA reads TGTGCCAGCAGCGCAACAGGTCACTCTGGAAACACCATATATTTT. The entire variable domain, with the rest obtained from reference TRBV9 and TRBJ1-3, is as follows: DSGVTQTPKHLITATGQRVTLRCSPRSGDLSVYWYQQSLDQGLQFLIQYYNGEERAKGNILERFSAQQFPDLHSELNLSSLELGDSALYFCASSATGHSGNTIYFGEGSWLTVV.

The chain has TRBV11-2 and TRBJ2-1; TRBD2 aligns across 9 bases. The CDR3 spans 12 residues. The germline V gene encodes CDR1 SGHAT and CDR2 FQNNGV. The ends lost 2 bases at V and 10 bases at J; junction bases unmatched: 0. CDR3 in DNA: TGTGCCAGCAGCTTACTAGCGGGGGAGCAGTTCTTC. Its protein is CASSLLAGEQFF.

CDR3 region: CASSISRDRGITDTQYF. The CDR3 DNA follows: TGTGCCAGTAGTATAAGTAGAGACAGGGGTATCACAGATACGCAGTATTTT. This chain links TRBV19 with TRBJ2-3, with 8 nucleotides matching TRBD1. The V and J ends lost 2 bases and 2 bases, in that order; junction bases with no gene match: 9. CDR3 length: 17 residues. Germline V gene sequence: CDR1 LNHDA, CDR2 SQIVND (reference sequence).

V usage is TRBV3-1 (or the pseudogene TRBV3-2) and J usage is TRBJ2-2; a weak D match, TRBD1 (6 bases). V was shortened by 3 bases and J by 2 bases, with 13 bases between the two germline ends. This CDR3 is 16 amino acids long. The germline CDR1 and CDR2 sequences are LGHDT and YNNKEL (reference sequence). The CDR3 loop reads CASSHTRTANTGELFF. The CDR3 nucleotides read TGTGCCAGCAGCCATACTAGGACAGCCAACACCGGGGAGCTGTTTTTT.

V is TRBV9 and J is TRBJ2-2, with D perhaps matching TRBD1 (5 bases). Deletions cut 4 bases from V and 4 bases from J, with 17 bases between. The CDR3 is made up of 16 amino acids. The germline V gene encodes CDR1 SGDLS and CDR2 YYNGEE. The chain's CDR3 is CASSLPRGGATGELFF. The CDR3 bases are TGTGCCAGCAGCCTCCCTAGGGGCGGTGCCACCGGGGAGCTGTTTTTT.

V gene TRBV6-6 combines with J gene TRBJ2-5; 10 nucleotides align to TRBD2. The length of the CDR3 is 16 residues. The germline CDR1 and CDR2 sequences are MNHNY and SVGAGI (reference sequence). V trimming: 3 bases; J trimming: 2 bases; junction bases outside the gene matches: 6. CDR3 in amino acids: CASSYSGGKGQETQYF. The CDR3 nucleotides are TGTGCCAGCAGTTATAGCGGGGGGAAGGGGCAAGAGACCCAGTACTTC.

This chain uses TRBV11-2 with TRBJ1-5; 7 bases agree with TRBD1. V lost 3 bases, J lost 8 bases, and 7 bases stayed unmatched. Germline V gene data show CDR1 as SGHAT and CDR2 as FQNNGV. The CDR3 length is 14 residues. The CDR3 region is CASSLNRGAEPQHF. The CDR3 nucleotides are TGTGCCAGCAGCTTGAACAGGGGCGCGGAGCCCCAGCATTTT.

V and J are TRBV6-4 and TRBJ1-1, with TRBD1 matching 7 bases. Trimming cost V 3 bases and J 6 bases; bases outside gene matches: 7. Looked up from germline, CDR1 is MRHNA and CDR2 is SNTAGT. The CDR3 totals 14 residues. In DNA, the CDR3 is TGTGCCAGCAGTGAGGAAGGGGGCGTCTCTGAAGCTTTCTTT. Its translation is CASSEEGGVSEAFF.

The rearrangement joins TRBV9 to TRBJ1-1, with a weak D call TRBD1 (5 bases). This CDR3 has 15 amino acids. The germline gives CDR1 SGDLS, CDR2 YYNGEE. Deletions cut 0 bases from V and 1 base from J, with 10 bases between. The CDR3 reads CASSVGPGKNTEAFF. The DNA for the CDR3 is TGTGCCAGCAGCGTAGGCCCAGGGAAGAACACTGAAGCTTTCTTT.

The CDR3, as DNA: TGTGCCAGCAGTGATAGTGCGGCGGGAGAGACCCAGTACTTC. Translated, it gives CASSDSAAGETQYF. This chain connects TRBV2 to TRBJ2-5; weak D call: TRBD2 (5 bases). Germline assignment: CDR1 SNHLY and CDR2 FYNNEI. The V and J ends lost 3 bases and 4 bases respectively, with 12 bases between them. The CDR3 totals 14 residues.

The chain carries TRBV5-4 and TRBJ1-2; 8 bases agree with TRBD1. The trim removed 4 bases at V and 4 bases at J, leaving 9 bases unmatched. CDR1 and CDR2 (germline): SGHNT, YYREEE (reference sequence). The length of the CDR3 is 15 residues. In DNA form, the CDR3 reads TGTGCCAGCAGCGTGTCCGGACAGGGCTTCTATGGCTACACCTTC. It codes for CASSVSGQGFYGYTF.

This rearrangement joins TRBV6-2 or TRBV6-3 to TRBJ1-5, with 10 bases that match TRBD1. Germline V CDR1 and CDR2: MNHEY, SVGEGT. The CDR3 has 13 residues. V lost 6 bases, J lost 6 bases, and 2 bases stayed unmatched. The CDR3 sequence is CASSGQGGQPQHF. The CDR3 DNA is TGTGCCAGCAGCGGACAGGGGGGTCAGCCCCAGCATTTT.